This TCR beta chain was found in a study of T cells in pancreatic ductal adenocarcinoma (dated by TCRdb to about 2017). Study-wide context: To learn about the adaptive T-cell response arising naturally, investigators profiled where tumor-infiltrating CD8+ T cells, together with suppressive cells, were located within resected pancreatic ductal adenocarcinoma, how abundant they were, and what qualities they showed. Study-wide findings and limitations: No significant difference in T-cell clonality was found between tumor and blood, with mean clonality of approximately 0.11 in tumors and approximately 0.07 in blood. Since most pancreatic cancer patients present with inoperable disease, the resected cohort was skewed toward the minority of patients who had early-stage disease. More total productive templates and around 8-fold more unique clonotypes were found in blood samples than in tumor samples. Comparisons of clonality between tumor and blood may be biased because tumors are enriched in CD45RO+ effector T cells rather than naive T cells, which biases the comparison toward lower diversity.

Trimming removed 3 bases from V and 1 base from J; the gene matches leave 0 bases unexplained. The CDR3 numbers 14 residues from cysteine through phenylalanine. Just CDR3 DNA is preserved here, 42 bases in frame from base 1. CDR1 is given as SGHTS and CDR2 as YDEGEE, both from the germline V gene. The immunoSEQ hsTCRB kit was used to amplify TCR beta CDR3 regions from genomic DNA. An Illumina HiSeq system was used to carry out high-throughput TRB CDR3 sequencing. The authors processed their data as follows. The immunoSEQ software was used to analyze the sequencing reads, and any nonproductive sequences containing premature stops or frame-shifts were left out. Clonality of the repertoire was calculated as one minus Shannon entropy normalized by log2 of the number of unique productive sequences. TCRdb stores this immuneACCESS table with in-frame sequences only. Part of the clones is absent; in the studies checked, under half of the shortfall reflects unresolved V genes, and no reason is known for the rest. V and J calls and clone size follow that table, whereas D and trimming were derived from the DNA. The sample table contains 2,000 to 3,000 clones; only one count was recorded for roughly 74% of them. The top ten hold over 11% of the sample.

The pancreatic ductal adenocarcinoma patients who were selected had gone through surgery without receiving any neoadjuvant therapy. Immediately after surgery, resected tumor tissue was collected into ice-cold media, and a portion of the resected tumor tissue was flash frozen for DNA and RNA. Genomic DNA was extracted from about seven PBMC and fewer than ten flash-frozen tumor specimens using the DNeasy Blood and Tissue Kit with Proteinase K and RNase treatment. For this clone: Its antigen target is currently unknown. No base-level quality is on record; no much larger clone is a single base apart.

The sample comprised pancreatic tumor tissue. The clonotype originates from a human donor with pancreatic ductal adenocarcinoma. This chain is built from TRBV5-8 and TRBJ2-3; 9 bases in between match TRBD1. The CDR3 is CASSWDRGTDTQYF. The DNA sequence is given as TGTGCCAGCAGCTGGGACAGGGGCACAGATACGCAGTATTTT.